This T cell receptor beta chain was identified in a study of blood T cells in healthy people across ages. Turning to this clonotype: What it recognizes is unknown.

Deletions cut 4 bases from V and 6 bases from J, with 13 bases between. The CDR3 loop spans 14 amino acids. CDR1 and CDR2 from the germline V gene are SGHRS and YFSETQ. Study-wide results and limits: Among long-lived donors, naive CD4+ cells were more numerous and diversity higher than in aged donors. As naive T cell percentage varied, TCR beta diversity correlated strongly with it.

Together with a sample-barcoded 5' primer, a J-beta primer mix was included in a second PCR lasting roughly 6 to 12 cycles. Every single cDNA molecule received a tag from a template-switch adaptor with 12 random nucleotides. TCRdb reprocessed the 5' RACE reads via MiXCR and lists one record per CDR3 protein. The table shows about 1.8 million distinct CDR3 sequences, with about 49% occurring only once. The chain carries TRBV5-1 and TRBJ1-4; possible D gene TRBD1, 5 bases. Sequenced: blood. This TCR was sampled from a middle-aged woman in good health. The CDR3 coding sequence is TGCGCCAGCAGCCAGGACACTATTGATGAAAAACTGTTTTTT. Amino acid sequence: CASSQDTIDEKLFF. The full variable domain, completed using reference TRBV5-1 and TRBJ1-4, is KAGVTQTPRYLIKTRGQQVTLSCSPISGHRSVSWYQQTPGQGLQFLFEYFSETQRNKGNFPGRFSGRQFSNSRSEMNVSTLELGDSALYLCASSQDTIDEKLFFGSGTQLSVL.